These 26 T cell receptor beta chains came from one sample sequenced in a study of blood T cell repertoires in COVID-19. The protocol was immunoSEQ multiplex PCR, while the TCRdb copy is restricted to in-frame clones and leaves out a portion. Of about 210,000 clones listed, about 91% were seen once; the top ten hold under 13%. The sample comprised PBMCs or T cells enriched from blood (not recorded which). These receptors were taken from a man in his late teens or twenties with acute COVID-19.

The chain combines TRBV3-1 (or the pseudogene TRBV3-2) with TRBJ2-7; a weak D match, TRBD1 (5 bases). V gave up 4 bases and J gave up 7 bases, with 17 bases separating them. The CDR3 consists of 14 residues. Germline V lookup: CDR1 LGHDT, CDR2 YNNKEL (reference sequence). CDR3 protein: CASSRYYSSGEQYF. The DNA for the CDR3 is TGTGCCAGCAGCCGGTACTATAGCTCAGGGGAGCAGTACTTC.

The chain has TRBV27 and TRBJ1-5, with a possible D match to TRBD1 (5 bases). The ends were cut back, 6 bases at V and 5 bases at J, with 14 bases in the middle. The germline V gene has CDR1 MNHEY and CDR2 SMNVEV (reference sequence). The CDR3 loop spans 14 amino acids. CDR3 sequence (DNA): TGTGCCAGCAGAATGGGGGGGAGGGATCAGCCCCAGCATTTT. Its protein product is CASRMGGRDQPQHF.

This clone was counted only a few times. This chain connects TRBV5-4 to TRBJ2-1, with 7 bases identical to TRBD2. CDR1 is SGHNT, CDR2 YYREEE, per germline (reference sequence). The CDR3 sequence is 13 residues long. Germline trimming cut 2 bases from V and 6 bases from J; bases unmatched to any gene: 2. The CDR3 reads CASSFLAANEQFF. In DNA, the CDR3 is TGTGCCAGCAGCTTCCTAGCGGCCAATGAGCAGTTCTTC. The full variable domain, completed using reference TRBV5-4 and TRBJ2-1, is ETGVTQSPTHLIKTRGQQVTLRCSSQSGHNTVSWYQQALGQGPQFIFQYYREEENGRGNFPPRFSGLQFPNYSSELNVNALELDDSALYLCASSFLAANEQFFGPGTRLTVL.

The chain recombines TRBV3-1 (or the pseudogene TRBV3-2) with TRBJ2-7; 9 nucleotides align to TRBD2. Germline CDR1 is LGHDT and CDR2 is YNNKEL (reference sequence). Trimming took 1 base from V and 3 from J; bases not matched to a gene: 7. This CDR3 region has 16 residues. The CDR3 spells CASSQGAGLAIYEQYF. The CDR3 DNA is TGTGCCAGCAGCCAAGGCGCCGGACTAGCGATCTACGAGCAGTACTTC.

The J gene is TRBJ2-2, the V gene TRBV10-3, with 8 bases fitting TRBD1. Germline V gene lookup returns CDR1 ENHRY and CDR2 SYGVKD. This CDR3 has 15 residues. V dropped 2 bases and J dropped 4; count of bases not matched to a gene: 3. In DNA form, the CDR3 reads TGTGCCATCAGTGAGGGACAGGGAGGCACCGGGGAGCTGTTTTTT. It encodes CAISEGQGGTGELFF.

The chain joins TRBV11-2 to TRBJ2-7; D possibly corresponds to TRBD1 (6 bases). Germline V gives CDR1 SGHAT, CDR2 FQNNGV. CDR3 size: 13 residues. Deletions cut 4 bases from V and 0 bases from J, with 7 bases between. The CDR3 is CASSWDNSYEQYF. CDR3 DNA: TGTGCCAGCAGCTGGGACAACTCCTACGAGCAGTACTTC.

The chain has TRBV7-2 and TRBJ1-5; 8 nucleotides match TRBD1. Trimming removed 3 bases from V and 7 bases from J; junction bases left unmatched: 2. CDR1 and CDR2 (germline): SGHTA, FQGNSA. The CDR3 is 13 amino acids. The CDR3 bases are TGTGCCAGCAGCTTTGACAGGGGACAGCCCCAGCATTTT. Translated: CASSFDRGQPQHF.

This chain links TRBV7-4 with TRBJ1-6; no firm D call. The germline CDR1 and CDR2 sequences are SGHVT and SQSDAQ. This CDR3 comprises 16 residues. Trimming took 5 bases from V and 0 from J, leaving 11 bases between them. CDR3 amino acids: CASSIQPSSYNSPLHF. For the CDR3, the DNA is TGTGCCAGCAGCATCCAACCGAGCTCCTATAATTCACCCCTCCACTTT.

The chain recombines TRBV19 with TRBJ2-1; TRBD2 aligns across 11 bases. J gave up 7 bases and V 5 bases, and 7 bases lay outside the gene matches. The germline CDR1 and CDR2 sequences are LNHDA and SQIVND (reference sequence). This CDR3 has 15 residues. The DNA for the CDR3 is TGTGCCAGTAGTCACCGAACTAGCGGGAGAAATGAGCAGTTCTTC. The encoded protein is CASSHRTSGRNEQFF.

The CDR3 bases are TGCGCCAGCAGCCAAGCGCGGGGACAGCTACCCTACGAGCAGTACTTC. It encodes CASSQARGQLPYEQYF. The rearrangement joins TRBV4-3 to TRBJ2-7; possible D gene TRBD1, 7 bases. V lost 1 base and J 2 bases, leaving 15 bases between the germline ends. The length of the CDR3 is 16 residues. Per the germline V gene, CDR1 is LGHNA and CDR2 is YSLEER.

J is TRBJ2-1 and V is TRBV20-1; D ambiguous. CDR1 and CDR2 from the germline V gene are DFQATT and SNEGSKA (reference sequence). V lost 5 bases, J lost 7 bases, and 9 bases lay in between. The CDR3 covers 11 residues. The CDR3 protein is CSARRRNEQFF. CDR3 DNA sequence: TGCAGTGCTCGCCGTCGGAATGAGCAGTTCTTC.

The CDR3 region has the DNA TGTGCCAGTGATTTCTCATCAGGGAACTATGGCTACACCTTC. This gives the protein CASDFSSGNYGYTF. This chain uses TRBV19 with TRBJ1-2; a weak D match, TRBD1 (5 bases). Germline loops: CDR1 LNHDA, CDR2 SQIVND (reference sequence). The length of the CDR3 is 14 residues. Trimming took 8 bases from V and 2 from J, leaving 15 bases between them.

The chain is built from TRBV11-3 and TRBJ1-3; no clear D. Trimming removed 5 bases from V and 0 bases from J, with 8 bases in between. Germline-derived CDR1 and CDR2 are SGHNT and YENEEA. This CDR3 is built from 14 residues. As DNA, the CDR3 is TGTGCCAGCAGCGACTTTTTCTCTGGAAACACCATATATTTT. Translation: CASSDFFSGNTIYF.

V is TRBV4-1 and J is TRBJ1-5; D is uncertain. This CDR3 region has 17 residues. Germline V CDR1 and CDR2: MGHRA, YSYEKL. V was clipped by 4 bases and J by 2 bases, with 18 bases between them. This CDR3 is CASSRLGLDLGNQPQHF. The CDR3 bases are TGCGCCAGCAGCCGCCTAGGTTTAGATCTGGGCAATCAGCCCCAGCATTTT.

J is TRBJ1-3 and V is TRBV7-2; D is perhaps TRBD1 (5 bases). This CDR3 comprises 15 residues. Trimming took off 5 bases at V and 2 bases at J, with 13 bases between the two ends. CDR1 is SGHTA, CDR2 FQGNSA, per germline. Here the CDR3 DNA reads TGTGCCAGCAGCCCCCGGGGGGGGGCTGGAAACACCATATATTTT. It is translated as CASSPRGGAGNTIYF. Filled out from reference TRBV7-2 and TRBJ1-3, the complete variable domain reads GAGVSQSPSNKVTEKGKDVELRCDPISGHTALYWYRQSLGQGLEFLIYFQGNSAPDKSGLPSDRFSAERTGGSVSTLTIQRTQQEDSAVYLCASSPRGGAGNTIYFGEGSWLTVV.

The chain uses TRBV6-5 and TRBJ2-1, with a possible D match to TRBD1 (6 bases). Looked up from germline, CDR1 is MNHEY and CDR2 is SVGAGI. Deletions cut 3 bases from V and 6 bases from J, with 15 bases between. This CDR3 is 15 amino acids long. For the CDR3, the DNA is TGTGCCAGCAGTTATTGGACAGAAGGGGTCAATGAGCAGTTCTTC. Translating gives CASSYWTEGVNEQFF.

This clone was picked up a small number of times. The rearrangement uses TRBV6-5 and TRBJ1-3; D might be TRBD1 (5 bases). From germline, CDR1 is MNHEY and CDR2 SVGAGI. CDR3 size: 14 residues. The germline V and J ends were trimmed by 6 bases and 4 bases, with 13 bases remaining between them. Here the CDR3 DNA reads TGTGCCAGCAGCCCGGGGGTAGAGGGAAACACCATATATTTT. Protein: CASSPGVEGNTIYF.

This chain joins TRBV5-1 and TRBJ2-3; 10 bases are a match to TRBD1. The V gene's germline CDR1 is SGHRS and CDR2 YFSETQ. With 4 bases clipped from V and 0 bases from J, the junction kept 2 bases outside the gene matches. CDR3 length: 15 amino acids. The CDR3 loop reads CASSEGQGSTDTQYF. For the CDR3, the DNA is TGCGCCAGCAGCGAGGGACAGGGGAGCACAGATACGCAGTATTTT.

The chain recombines TRBV4-3 with TRBJ2-1; D uncertain. Trimming took 1 base from V and 5 from J, leaving 12 bases between them. This CDR3 spans 15 amino acids. Germline V gives CDR1 LGHNA, CDR2 YSLEER. The CDR3 DNA follows: TGCGCCAGCAGCCAAGGCTCAGGAACAAACAATGAGCAGTTCTTC. Translated, it gives CASSQGSGTNNEQFF.

CDR3 coding DNA: TGCGCCAGCAGCTTGGCCCCTGACAGGTACAATCAGCCCCAGCATTTT. Protein: CASSLAPDRYNQPQHF. V gene TRBV5-1 combines with J gene TRBJ1-5, with D perhaps TRBD1 (6 bases). CDR1 is SGHRS and CDR2 is YFSETQ in the germline V gene. V lost 0 bases, J lost 3 bases, and 13 bases lay in between. The CDR3 is 16 amino acids.

The V call is TRBV11-1, the J call TRBJ2-7, with 9 bases lining up with TRBD1. V was pared by 5 bases and J by 6 bases, with 8 bases of the junction left unmatched. Looked up from germline, CDR1 is SGHAT and CDR2 is FQDESV (reference sequence). This CDR3 has 14 residues. CDR3 in amino acids: CASSRTGEFSEQYF. CDR3 DNA sequence: TGTGCCAGCAGCCGGACAGGGGAGTTTTCCGAGCAGTACTTC.

V usage is TRBV28 and J usage is TRBJ2-2; TRBD2 matches 11 bases. The CDR3 sequence is 18 residues long. Trimming took 5 bases from V and 0 from J; bases not matched to a gene: 8. Germline V gene lookup returns CDR1 MDHEN and CDR2 SYDVKM. The CDR3 DNA reads TGTGCCAGCAGTCCGGGACTAGCGGAGAATGCGAACACCGGGGAGCTGTTTTTT. Its protein is CASSPGLAENANTGELFF. Complete variable domain (other parts from reference TRBV28 and TRBJ2-2): DVKVTQSSRYLVKRTGEKVFLECVQDMDHENMFWYRQDPGLGLRLIYFSYDVKMKEKGDIPEGYSVSREKKERFSLILESASTNQTSMYLCASSPGLAENANTGELFFGEGSRLTVL.

The chain joins TRBV30 to TRBJ1-3; D gene ambiguous. This CDR3 contains 14 residues. Germline assignment: CDR1 GTSNPN and CDR2 SVGIG (reference sequence). V was clipped by 5 bases and J by 0 bases, with 11 bases between them. The CDR3 sequence is CAWSRGNSGNTIYF. The CDR3 DNA follows: TGTGCCTGGTCACGGGGAAACTCTGGAAACACCATATATTTT.

The J gene is TRBJ2-7, the V gene TRBV4-1; 7 bases fit TRBD2. This CDR3 spans 15 amino acids. The V gene's germline CDR1 is MGHRA and CDR2 YSYEKL. After removal of 4 bases from V and 0 bases from J, the junction contained 6 bases not matched to a gene. The chain's CDR3 is CASSRAAGSSYEQYF. The CDR3 nucleotides are TGCGCCAGCAGCCGAGCAGCGGGGAGCTCCTACGAGCAGTACTTC.

The V gene is TRBV10-1, the J gene TRBJ2-2; no clear D. Looked up from germline, CDR1 is WNHNN and CDR2 is SYGVQD (reference sequence). V lost 6 bases to trimming and J lost 4 bases, with 9 bases between them. CDR3 length equals 13 residues. The CDR3 here is CASRQEATGELFF. CDR3 DNA sequence: TGCGCCAGCAGGCAAGAGGCCACCGGGGAGCTGTTTTTT.

This clone was observed once. The chain has TRBV6-6 and TRBJ2-7; a weak D match, TRBD1 (6 bases). Germline-derived CDR1 and CDR2 are MNHNY and SVGAGI (reference sequence). Trimming removed 2 bases from V and 4 bases from J, with 15 bases in between. The CDR3 runs 15 residues. The CDR3 spells CASSYRTDPEYEQYF. The CDR3 coding sequence is TGTGCCAGCAGTTACCGGACAGATCCCGAATACGAGCAGTACTTC.